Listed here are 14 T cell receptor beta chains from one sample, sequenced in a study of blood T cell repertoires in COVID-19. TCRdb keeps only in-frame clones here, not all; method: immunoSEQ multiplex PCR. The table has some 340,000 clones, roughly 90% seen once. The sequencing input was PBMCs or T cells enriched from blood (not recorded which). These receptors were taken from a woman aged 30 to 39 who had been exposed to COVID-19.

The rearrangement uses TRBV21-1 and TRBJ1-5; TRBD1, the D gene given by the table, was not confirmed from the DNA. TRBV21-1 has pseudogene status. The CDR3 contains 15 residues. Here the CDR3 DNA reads TGTGCCAGCAGCAACTCCGACAAGCAAGATCAGCCCCAGCATTTT. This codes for CASSNSDKQDQPQHF.

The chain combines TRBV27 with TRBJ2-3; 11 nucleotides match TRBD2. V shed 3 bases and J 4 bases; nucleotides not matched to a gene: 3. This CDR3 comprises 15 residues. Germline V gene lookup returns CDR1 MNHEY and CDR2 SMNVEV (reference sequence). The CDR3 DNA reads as TGTGCCAGCAGTTTTAGCGGGGGGGCCCCAGATACGCAGTATTTT. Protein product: CASSFSGGAPDTQYF.

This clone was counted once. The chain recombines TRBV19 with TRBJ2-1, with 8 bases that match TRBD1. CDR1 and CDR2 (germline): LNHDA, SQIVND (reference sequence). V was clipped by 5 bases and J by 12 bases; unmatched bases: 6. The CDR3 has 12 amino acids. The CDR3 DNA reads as TGTGCCAGTAGTCAACAGGGGGTAGGGCAGTTCTTC. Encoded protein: CASSQQGVGQFF.

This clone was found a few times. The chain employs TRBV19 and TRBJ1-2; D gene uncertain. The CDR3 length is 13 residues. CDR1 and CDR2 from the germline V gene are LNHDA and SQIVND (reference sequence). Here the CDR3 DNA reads TGTGCTTCGGACTTGGGTAATCTCTATGGCTACACCTTC. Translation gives CASDLGNLYGYTF. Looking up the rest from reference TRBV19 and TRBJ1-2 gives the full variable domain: DGGITQSPKYLFRKEGQNVTLSCEQNLNHDAMYWYRQDPGQGLRLIYYSQIVNDFQKGDIAEGYSVSREKKESFPLTVTSAQKNPTAFYLCASDLGNLYGYTFGSGTRLTVV.

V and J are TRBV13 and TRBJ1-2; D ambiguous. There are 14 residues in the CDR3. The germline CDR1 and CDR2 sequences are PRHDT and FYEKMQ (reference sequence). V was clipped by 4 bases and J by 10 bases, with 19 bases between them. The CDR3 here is CASSSAGLRLNYTF. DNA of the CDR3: TGTGCCAGCAGCTCCGCCGGACTGAGGTTAAACTACACCTTC.

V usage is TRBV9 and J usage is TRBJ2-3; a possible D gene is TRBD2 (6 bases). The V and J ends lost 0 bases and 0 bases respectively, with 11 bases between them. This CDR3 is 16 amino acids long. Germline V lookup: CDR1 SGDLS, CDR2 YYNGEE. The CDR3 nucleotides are TGTGCCAGCAGCGTAGGGCGGGGCTCTAGCACAGATACGCAGTATTTT. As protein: CASSVGRGSSTDTQYF.

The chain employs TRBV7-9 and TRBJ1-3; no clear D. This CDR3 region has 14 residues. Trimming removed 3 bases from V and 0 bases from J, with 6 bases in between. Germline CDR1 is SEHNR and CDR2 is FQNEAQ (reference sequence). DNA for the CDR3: TGTGCCAGCAGCTTCCCTACCTCTGGAAACACCATATATTTT. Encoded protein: CASSFPTSGNTIYF.

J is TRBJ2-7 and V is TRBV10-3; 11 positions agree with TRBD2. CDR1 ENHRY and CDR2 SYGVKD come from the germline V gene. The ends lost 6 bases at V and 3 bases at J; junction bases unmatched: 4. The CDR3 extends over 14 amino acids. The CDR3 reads CAIRLAGEFYEQYF. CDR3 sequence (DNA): TGTGCCATCAGACTAGCGGGGGAGTTCTACGAGCAGTACTTC.

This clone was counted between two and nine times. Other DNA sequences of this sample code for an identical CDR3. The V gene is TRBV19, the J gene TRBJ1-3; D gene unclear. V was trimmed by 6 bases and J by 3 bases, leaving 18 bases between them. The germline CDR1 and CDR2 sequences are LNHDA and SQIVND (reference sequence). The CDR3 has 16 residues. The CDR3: CASRVWESSRGNTIYF. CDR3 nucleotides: TGTGCCAGTAGGGTCTGGGAGTCCTCCCGTGGAAACACCATATATTTT.

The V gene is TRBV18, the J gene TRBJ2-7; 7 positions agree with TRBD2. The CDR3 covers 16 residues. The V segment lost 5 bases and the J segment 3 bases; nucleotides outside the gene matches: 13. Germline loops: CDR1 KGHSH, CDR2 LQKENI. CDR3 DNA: TGTGCCAGCTCATCGGCATCCGGGAGGCCCCTCTACGAGCAGTACTTC. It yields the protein CASSSASGRPLYEQYF.

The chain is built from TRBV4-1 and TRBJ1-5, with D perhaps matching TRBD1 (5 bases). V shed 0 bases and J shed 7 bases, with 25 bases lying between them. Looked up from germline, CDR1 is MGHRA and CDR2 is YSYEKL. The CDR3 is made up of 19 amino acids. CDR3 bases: TGCGCCAGCAGCCAAGAAGGAGGGTCGCGGGGGGTGTTAAGCCAGCCCCAGCATTTT. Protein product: CASSQEGGSRGVLSQPQHF.

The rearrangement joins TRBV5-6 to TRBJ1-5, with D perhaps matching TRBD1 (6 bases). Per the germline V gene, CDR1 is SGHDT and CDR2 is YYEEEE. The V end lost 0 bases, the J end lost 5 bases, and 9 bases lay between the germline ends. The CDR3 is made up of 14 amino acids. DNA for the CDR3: TGTGCCAGCAGCTTGGCGGGGGGCGATCAGCCCCAGCATTTT. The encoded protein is CASSLAGGDQPQHF.

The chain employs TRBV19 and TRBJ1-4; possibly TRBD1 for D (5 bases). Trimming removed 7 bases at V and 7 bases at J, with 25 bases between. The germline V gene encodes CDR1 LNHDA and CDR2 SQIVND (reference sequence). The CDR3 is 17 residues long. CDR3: CASTSPFGPTRVEKLFF. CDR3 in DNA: TGTGCCAGTACCTCACCCTTCGGACCGACCAGGGTTGAAAAACTGTTTTTT. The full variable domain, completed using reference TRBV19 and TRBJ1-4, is DGGITQSPKYLFRKEGQNVTLSCEQNLNHDAMYWYRQDPGQGLRLIYYSQIVNDFQKGDIAEGYSVSREKKESFPLTVTSAQKNPTAFYLCASTSPFGPTRVEKLFFGSGTQLSVL.

In nucleotides, the CDR3 is TGTGCCAGCTGCGTGGGCACGAACACTGAAGCTTTCTTT. This gives the protein CASCVGTNTEAFF. This rearrangement joins TRBV7-2 to TRBJ1-1; D gene uncertain. Germline CDR1 is SGHTA and CDR2 is FQGNSA. The CDR3 covers 13 residues. The ends were cut back, 8 bases at V and 1 base at J, with 11 bases in the middle.